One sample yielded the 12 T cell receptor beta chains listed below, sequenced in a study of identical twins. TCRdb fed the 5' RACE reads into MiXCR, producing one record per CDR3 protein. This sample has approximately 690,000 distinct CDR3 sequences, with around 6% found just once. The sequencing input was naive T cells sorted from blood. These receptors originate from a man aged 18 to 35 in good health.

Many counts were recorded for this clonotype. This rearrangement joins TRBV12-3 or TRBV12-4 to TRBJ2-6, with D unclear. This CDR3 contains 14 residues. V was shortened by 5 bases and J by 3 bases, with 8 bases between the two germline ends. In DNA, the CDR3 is TGTGCCAGCAGTGGATTTAGTGGGGCCAACGTCCTGACTTTC. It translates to CASSGFSGANVLTF.

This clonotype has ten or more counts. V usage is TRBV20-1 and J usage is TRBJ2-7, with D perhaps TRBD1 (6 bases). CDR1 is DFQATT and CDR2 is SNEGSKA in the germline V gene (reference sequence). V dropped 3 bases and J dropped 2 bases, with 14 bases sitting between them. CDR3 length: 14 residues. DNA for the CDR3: TGCAGTGCTAGGATCCCTAAGGGGGCCTACGAGCAGTACTTC. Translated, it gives CSARIPKGAYEQYF.

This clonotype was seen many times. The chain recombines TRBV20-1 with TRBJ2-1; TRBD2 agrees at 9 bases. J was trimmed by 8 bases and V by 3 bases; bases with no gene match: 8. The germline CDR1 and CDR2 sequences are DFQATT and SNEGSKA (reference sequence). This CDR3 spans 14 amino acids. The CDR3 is CSASKLAGVDEQFF. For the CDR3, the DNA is TGCAGTGCTAGTAAGTTAGCGGGAGTGGATGAGCAGTTCTTC.

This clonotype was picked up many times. For the CDR3, the DNA is TGCGCCAGCAGCGGACCGGGACATCTCGTCGGCACCGGGGAGCTGTTTTTT. Amino acids: CASSGPGHLVGTGELFF. The chain is built from TRBV5-1 and TRBJ2-2; possibly TRBD1 for D (6 bases). The V end lost 4 bases, the J end lost 4 bases, and 20 bases lay between the germline ends. The CDR3 spans 17 residues. CDR1 SGHRS and CDR2 YFSETQ come from the germline V gene.

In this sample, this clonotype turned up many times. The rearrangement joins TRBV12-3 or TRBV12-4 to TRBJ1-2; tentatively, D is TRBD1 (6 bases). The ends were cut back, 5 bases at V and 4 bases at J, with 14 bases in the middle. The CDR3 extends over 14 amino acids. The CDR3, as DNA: TGTGCCAGCAGTGAGGGGGGCCTGGGCTATGGCTACACCTTC. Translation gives CASSEGGLGYGYTF.

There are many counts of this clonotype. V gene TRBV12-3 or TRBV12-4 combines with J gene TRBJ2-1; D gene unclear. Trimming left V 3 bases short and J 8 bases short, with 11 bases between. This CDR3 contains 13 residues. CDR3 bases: TGTGCCAGCAGTTTGGTCGGCATCCATGAGCAGTTCTTC. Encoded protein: CASSLVGIHEQFF.

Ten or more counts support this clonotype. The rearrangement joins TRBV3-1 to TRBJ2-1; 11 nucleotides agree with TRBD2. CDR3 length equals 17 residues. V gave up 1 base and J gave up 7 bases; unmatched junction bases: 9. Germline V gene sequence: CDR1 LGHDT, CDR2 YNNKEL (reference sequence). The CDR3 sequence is CASSQVVGLAGANEQFF. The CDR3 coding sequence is TGTGCCAGCAGCCAAGTTGTAGGACTAGCGGGCGCAAATGAGCAGTTCTTC.

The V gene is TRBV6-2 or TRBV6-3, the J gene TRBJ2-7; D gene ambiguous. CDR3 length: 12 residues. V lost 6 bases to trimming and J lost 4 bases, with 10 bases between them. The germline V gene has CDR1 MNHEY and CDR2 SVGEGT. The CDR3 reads CASSQNFYEQYF. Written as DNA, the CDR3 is TGTGCCAGCAGCCAGAATTTTTACGAGCAGTACTTC.

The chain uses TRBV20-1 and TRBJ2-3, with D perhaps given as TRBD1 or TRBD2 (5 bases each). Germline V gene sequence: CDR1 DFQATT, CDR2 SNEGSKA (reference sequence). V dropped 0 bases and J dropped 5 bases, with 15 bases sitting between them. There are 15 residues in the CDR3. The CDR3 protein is CSAREPGRERDTQYF. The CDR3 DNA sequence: TGCAGTGCTAGAGAGCCGGGACGGGAAAGAGATACGCAGTATTTT.

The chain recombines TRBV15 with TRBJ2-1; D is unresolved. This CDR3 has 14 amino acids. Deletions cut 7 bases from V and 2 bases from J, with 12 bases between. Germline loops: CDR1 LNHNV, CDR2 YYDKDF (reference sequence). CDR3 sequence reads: CATKGPGTYNEQFF. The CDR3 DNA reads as TGTGCCACCAAAGGGCCAGGCACCTACAATGAGCAGTTCTTC.

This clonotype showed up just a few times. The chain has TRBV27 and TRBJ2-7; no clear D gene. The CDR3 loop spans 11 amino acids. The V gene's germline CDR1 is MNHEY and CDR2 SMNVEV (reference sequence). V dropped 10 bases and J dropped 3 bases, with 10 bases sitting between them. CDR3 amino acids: CATVDGYEQYF. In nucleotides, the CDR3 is TGTGCCACGGTGGACGGCTACGAGCAGTACTTC.

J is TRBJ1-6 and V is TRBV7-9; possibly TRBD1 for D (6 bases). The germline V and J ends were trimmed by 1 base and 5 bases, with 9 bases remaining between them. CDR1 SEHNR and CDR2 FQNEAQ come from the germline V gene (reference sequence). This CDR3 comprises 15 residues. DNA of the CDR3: TGTGCCAGCAGCTTAGACGCAGGGGATAATTCACCCCTCCACTTT. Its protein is CASSLDAGDNSPLHF.